This is a list of T cell receptor beta chains from one sample in a study of blood T cell repertoires in COVID-19. Profiling relied on immunoSEQ multiplex PCR, and the TCRdb table lists in-frame clones only, not all of them. The sample has about 160,000 clones, about 81% seen once. The material sequenced was peripheral blood. These receptors were taken from a human donor in a cohort sampled during active COVID-19. CDR3s include the opening cysteine and the closing phenylalanine or tryptophan. Fields, in order: J gene, D gene, V gene, clone size, CDR3 DNA, CDR3 protein. D genes are given only for firm matches. Rows may omit the clone size; those that give it use once, few, many or a size class.

>TRBJ2-7|TRBD2|TRBV30|-
TGTGCCTGGACCCTAGCGGGAAACCTCCCCCAGTACTTC
CAWTLAGNLPQYF
>TRBJ2-7|-|TRBV21-1|-
TGTGCCAGCACCAAAAACAGAACGGGAGGGCATGAGCAGTACTTC
CASTKNRTGGHEQYF
>TRBJ1-2|-|TRBV6-2/TRBV6-3|-
TGTGCCAGCAGTTTGACATCGGCTAACTATGGCTACACCTTC
CASSLTSANYGYTF
>TRBJ2-1|TRBD2|TRBV7-8|-
TGTGCCAGCAGCTTTGGACTAGCGGGAGGGGAGTACAATGAGCAGTTCTTC
CASSFGLAGGEYNEQFF
>TRBJ2-7|TRBD2|TRBV5-1|-
TGCGCCAGCAGCCTAACTAGCGGGACTTTGGGGGAGCAGTACTTC
CASSLTSGTLGEQYF
>TRBJ2-2|TRBD1|TRBV27|-
TGTGCCAGCAGTTTCAGGACAGGGGGCGGTAACACCGGGGAGCTGTTTTTT
CASSFRTGGGNTGELFF
>TRBJ1-2|-|TRBV19|-
TGTGCCAGTAGTATAGAATTGGGGAGCGGCTACACCTTC
CASSIELGSGYTF
>TRBJ2-7|-|TRBV2|-
TGTGCCAGCAGGAGCCCGGGCGCGGGGGCAGAACAGGTGCAGTACTTC
CASRSPGAGAEQVQYF
>TRBJ1-5|TRBD1|TRBV7-2|-
TGTGCCAGCAGCTACAGGGGTAAGCAGCCCCAGCATTTT
CASSYRGKQPQHF
>TRBJ1-4|TRBD1|TRBV28|-
TGTGCCAGCAAAGGACAGGGCGATGAAAAACTGTTTTTT
CASKGQGDEKLFF
>TRBJ2-2|TRBD2|TRBV19|-
TGTGCCAGTAGCTTACTAGCGGGAGGGCGGGGCACCGGGGAGCTGTTTTTT
CASSLLAGGRGTGELFF
>TRBJ2-2|-|TRBV2|-
TGTGCCAGCAGTGAGAGTAGGGGTACCGGGGAGCTGTTTTTT
CASSESRGTGELFF
>TRBJ2-1|TRBD2|TRBV11-2|-
TGTGCCAGCAGCACGACTAGCGGGGATGAGCAGTTCTTC
CASSTTSGDEQFF
>TRBJ1-1|TRBD1|TRBV5-6|few
TGTGCCAGCAGCGCACGACAGGGGCTGGGGACTGAAGCTTTCTTT
CASSARQGLGTEAFF
>TRBJ1-4|-|TRBV7-9|few
TGTGCCAGCAGCCTCGGAGGGTCTAATGAAAAACTGTTTTTT
CASSLGGSNEKLFF
>TRBJ1-1|-|TRBV12-3/TRBV12-4|few
TGTGCCAGCAGGCCGGGGGAAACTGAAGCTTTCTTT
CASRPGETEAFF
>TRBJ2-3|-|TRBV19|-
TGTGCCAGTAGGCGGGACTCGTCCGCAGATACGCAGTATTTT
CASRRDSSADTQYF
>TRBJ1-2|TRBD1|TRBV30|many
TGTGCCTGGAGTCGGGACAGAGGAAGCTACACCTTC
CAWSRDRGSYTF
>TRBJ2-7|TRBD1|TRBV19|-
TGTGCCAGTAGTCCGGGACAGGGGGCCTTCTACGAGCAGTACTTC
CASSPGQGAFYEQYF
>TRBJ2-7|TRBD1|TRBV5-5|-
TGTGCCAGCAGCTTGGTGGGGGGGGCGGGACAGGGAGCCTACGAGCAGTACTTC
CASSLVGGAGQGAYEQYF
>TRBJ2-3|TRBD2|TRBV10-1|few
TGCGCCAGCAGTGGCCTTACTAGCGGGAGCACAGATACGCAGTATTTT
CASSGLTSGSTDTQYF
>TRBJ1-1|-|TRBV18|few
TGTGCCAGCTCACCGGACACCAAGAACACTGAAGCTTTCTTT
CASSPDTKNTEAFF
>TRBJ1-5|-|TRBV19|-
TGTGCCAGTAGTTCTCGACCCCGGACAGTTTATAATAATAGCAATCAGCCCCAGCATTTT
CASSSRPRTVYNNSNQPQHF
>TRBJ1-4|-|TRBV10-3|once
TGTGCCATCAGTGAGGCGGGGTTAGAAAAACTGTTTTTT
CAISEAGLEKLFF
>TRBJ1-6|TRBD1|TRBV25-1|many
TGTGCCAGCAGTTGGGACAGGGACAATTCACCCCTCCACTTT
CASSWDRDNSPLHF
>TRBJ1-3|-|TRBV3-1/TRBV3-2|-
TGTGCCAGCAGCCAAGGTGGGCTCTCTGGAAACACCATATATTTT
CASSQGGLSGNTIYF
>TRBJ1-2|TRBD1|TRBV10-2|-
TGCGCCAGCAGAGCGGGACAGGGGTATGGCTACACCTTC
CASRAGQGYGYTF
>TRBJ2-3|TRBD2|TRBV5-4|-
TGTGCCAGCAGCTTGGTGGCTAGCGGGAGTTCAGATACGCAGTATTTT
CASSLVASGSSDTQYF
>TRBJ2-2|TRBD1|TRBV3-1/TRBV3-2|-
TGTGCCAGCAGCCAAGAAATCGGAGACAGGGCTCGGGCCGGGGAGCTGTTTTTT
CASSQEIGDRARAGELFF
>TRBJ1-2|-|TRBV14|few
TGTGCCAGCAGCAGTACAGGTCTCTTAAGCTATGGCTACACCTTC
CASSSTGLLSYGYTF
>TRBJ2-3|TRBD2|TRBV7-9|-
TGTGCCAGCTTGCGGGAGTTTTCCACAGATACGCAGTATTTT
CASLREFSTDTQYF
>TRBJ1-1|-|TRBV7-3|few
TGTGCCAGCAGCACAAACATGAACACTGAAGCTTTCTTT
CASSTNMNTEAFF
>TRBJ2-3|TRBD2|TRBV5-1|-
TGCGCCAGCAACTTGCGACTAGCGGGGGCCTCTAGCACAGATACGCAGTATTTT
CASNLRLAGASSTDTQYF
>TRBJ2-5|TRBD1|TRBV15|-
TGTGCCACCAGCAGCGGACAGGGCCGATGGGGGGTTCGGACCCAGTACTTC
CATSSGQGRWGVRTQYF
>TRBJ1-5|-|TRBV19|-
TGTGCCAGTAGCCGCGCTTTTTCCAATCAGCCCCAGCATTTT
CASSRAFSNQPQHF
>TRBJ1-4|-|TRBV5-6|-
TGTGCCAGCACCTCTAAACAGATCTTCAATGAAAAACTGTTTTTT
CASTSKQIFNEKLFF
>TRBJ2-5|TRBD2|TRBV7-3|-
TGTGCCACCTATAACCTGATAGCGGGACAAGAGACCCAGTACTTC
CATYNLIAGQETQYF
>TRBJ1-5|-|TRBV10-2|-
TGCGCCAGCAGGACAGGCAATCAGCCCCAGCATTTT
CASRTGNQPQHF
>TRBJ2-1|-|TRBV5-4|-
TGTGCCAGCAGCCTACAGGACTACAATGAGCAGTTCTTC
CASSLQDYNEQFF
>TRBJ2-5|-|TRBV10-2|once
TGCGCCAGCAGTGTGGAGTACCCCCTCCAGACCCAGTACTTC
CASSVEYPLQTQYF
>TRBJ1-1|TRBD1|TRBV18|-
TGTGCCAGCTCACCACTTGGGCCAGGGGGCGTCACTGAAGCTTTCTTT
CASSPLGPGGVTEAFF
>TRBJ2-3|TRBD1|TRBV27|-
TGTGCCAGCAGCAACAGGGGCGGTACGCAGTATTTT
CASSNRGGTQYF
>TRBJ1-6|-|TRBV7-2|-
TGTGCCAGCAGCCCCTTGGGGGCTGGGAATTCACCCCTCCACTTT
CASSPLGAGNSPLHF
>TRBJ1-2|-|TRBV7-2|-
TGTGCCAGCAGCTTAAGCCCGGGAACCGGCGGCTACACCTTC
CASSLSPGTGGYTF
>TRBJ2-5|TRBD2|TRBV5-6|-
TGTGCCAGCAGCCCCTGGGACTATAGGGGAGAGACCCAGTACTTC
CASSPWDYRGETQYF
>TRBJ2-2|-|TRBV10-3|-
TGTGCCATCAGTGCAAATAGCGGCGCCCTAGTTTTGGACACCGGGGAGCTGTTTTTT
CAISANSGALVLDTGELFF
>TRBJ1-1|-|TRBV15|-
TGTGCCACCAGCAGAGATCGGGGGGCGAACACTGAAGCTTTCTTT
CATSRDRGANTEAFF
>TRBJ1-1|-|TRBV6-1|-
TGTGCCAGCAGCTGGGGGGGGAGTATCGCTGAAGCTTTCTTT
CASSWGGSIAEAFF
>TRBJ1-6|-|TRBV7-9|-
TGTGCCAGCAGCCTGGGAGGGGGGCCGCTGCACTTT
CASSLGGGPLHF
>TRBJ1-5|TRBD1|TRBV18|-
TGTGCCAGCTCCCGACAGGGCGGGAGCAATCAGCCCCAGCATTTT
CASSRQGGSNQPQHF
>TRBJ1-4|-|TRBV15|-
TGTGCCACCAGCAGAGCAGGGGTCGATGAAAAACTGTTTTTT
CATSRAGVDEKLFF
>TRBJ2-2|-|TRBV28|-
TGTGCCAGCAGTTTAATGGGGGGAATGAGCGGGGAGCTGTTTTTT
CASSLMGGMSGELFF
>TRBJ2-7|-|TRBV19|-
TGTGCCAGTAGGAACCGGGACACCCTCTCCTACGAGCAGTACTTC
CASRNRDTLSYEQYF
>TRBJ2-1|TRBD1|TRBV3-1/TRBV3-2|once
TGTGCCAGCAGCCAGGGACAGGGGTCCAATGAGCAGTTCTTC
CASSQGQGSNEQFF
>TRBJ2-1|TRBD2|TRBV12-3/TRBV12-4|-
TGTGCCAGCAGGGGACTAGTTGGCAATGAGCAGTTCTTC
CASRGLVGNEQFF
>TRBJ1-1|TRBD1|TRBV6-6|-
TGTGCCAGCAGCAACAGGGGCACTGAAGCTTTCTTT
CASSNRGTEAFF
>TRBJ2-5|TRBD2|TRBV5-4|once
TGTGCCAGCAGCTTACCGGGACTAGCGGACCAAGAGACCCAGTACTTC
CASSLPGLADQETQYF
>TRBJ2-5|TRBD2|TRBV7-2|-
TGTGCCAGCAGGCGGGGGGGTTGGTCAAATCAAGAGACCCAGTACTTC
CASRRGGWSNQETQYF
>TRBJ2-7|-|TRBV6-5|-
TGTGCCACGGGAGGGGGCCAGACCTACGAGCAGTACTTC
CATGGGQTYEQYF
>TRBJ2-3|-|TRBV6-5|-
TGTGCCAGGCGGACTTTAGGCACAGATACGCAGTATTTT
CARRTLGTDTQYF